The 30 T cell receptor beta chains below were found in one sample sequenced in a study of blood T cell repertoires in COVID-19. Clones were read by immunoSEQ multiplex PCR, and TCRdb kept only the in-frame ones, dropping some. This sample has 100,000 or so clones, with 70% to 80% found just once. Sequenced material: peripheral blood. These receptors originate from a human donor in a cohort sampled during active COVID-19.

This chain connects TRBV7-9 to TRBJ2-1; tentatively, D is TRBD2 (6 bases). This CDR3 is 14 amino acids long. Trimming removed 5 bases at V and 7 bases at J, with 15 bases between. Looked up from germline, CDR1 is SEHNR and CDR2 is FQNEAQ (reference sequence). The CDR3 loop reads CASSRDGGRNEQFF. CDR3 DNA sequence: TGTGCCAGCAGCCGGGACGGAGGGCGGAATGAGCAGTTCTTC.

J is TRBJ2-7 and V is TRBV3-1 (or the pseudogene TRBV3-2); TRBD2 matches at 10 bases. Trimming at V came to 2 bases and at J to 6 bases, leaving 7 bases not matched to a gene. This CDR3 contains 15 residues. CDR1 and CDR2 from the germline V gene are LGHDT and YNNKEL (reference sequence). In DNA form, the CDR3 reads TGTGCCAGCAGCCAACTAGCGGGAGATATGGGCGAGCAGTACTTC. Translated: CASSQLAGDMGEQYF.

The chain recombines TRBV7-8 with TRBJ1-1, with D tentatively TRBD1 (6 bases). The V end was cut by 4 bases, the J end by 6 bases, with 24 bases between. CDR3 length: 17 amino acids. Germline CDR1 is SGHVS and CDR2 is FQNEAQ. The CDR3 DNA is TGTGCCAGCAGCTCCGAATTGGTTCAGGGGAATCTTCCTGAAGCTTTCTTT. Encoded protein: CASSSELVQGNLPEAFF.

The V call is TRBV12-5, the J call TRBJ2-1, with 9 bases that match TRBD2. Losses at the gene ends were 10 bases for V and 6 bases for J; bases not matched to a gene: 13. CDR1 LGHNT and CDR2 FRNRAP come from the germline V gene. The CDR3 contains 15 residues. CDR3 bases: TGTGCTACATTAGGGCCGCGGGAGGGTATCAATGAGCAGTTCTTC. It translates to CATLGPREGINEQFF.

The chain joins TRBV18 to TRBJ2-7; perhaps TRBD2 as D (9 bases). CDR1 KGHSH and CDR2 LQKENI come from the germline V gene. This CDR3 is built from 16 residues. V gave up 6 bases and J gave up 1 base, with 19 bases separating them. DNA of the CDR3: TGTGCCAGCTCCGGACAGGGAGCGGGAGGTTCCTACGAGCAGTACTTC. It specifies CASSGQGAGGSYEQYF.

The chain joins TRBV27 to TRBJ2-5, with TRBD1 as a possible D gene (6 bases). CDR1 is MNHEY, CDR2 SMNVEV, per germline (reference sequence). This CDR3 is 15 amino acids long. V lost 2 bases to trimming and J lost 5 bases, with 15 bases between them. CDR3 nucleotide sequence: TGTGCCAGCAGTTTACGAACCGACAGGTCTGAGACCCAGTACTTC. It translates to CASSLRTDRSETQYF.

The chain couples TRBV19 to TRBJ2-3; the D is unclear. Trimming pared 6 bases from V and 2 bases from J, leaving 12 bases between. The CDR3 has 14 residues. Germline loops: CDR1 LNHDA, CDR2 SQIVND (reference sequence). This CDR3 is CASSRSVDTDTQYF. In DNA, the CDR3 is TGTGCCAGTAGCCGAAGCGTAGACACAGATACGCAGTATTTT. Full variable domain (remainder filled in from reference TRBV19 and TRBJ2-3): DGGITQSPKYLFRKEGQNVTLSCEQNLNHDAMYWYRQDPGQGLRLIYYSQIVNDFQKGDIAEGYSVSREKKESFPLTVTSAQKNPTAFYLCASSRSVDTDTQYFGPGTRLTVL.

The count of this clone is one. The CDR3 sequence is CASSLGLAGGTQETQYF. CDR3 coding DNA: TGTGCCAGCAGCTTGGGACTAGCGGGAGGGACCCAAGAGACCCAGTACTTC. The genes are TRBV7-6 and TRBJ2-5; 16 bases fit TRBD2. V was pared by 3 bases and J by 1 base, with 2 bases of the junction left unmatched. Germline V gives CDR1 SGHVS, CDR2 FNYEAQ. This CDR3 has 17 residues.

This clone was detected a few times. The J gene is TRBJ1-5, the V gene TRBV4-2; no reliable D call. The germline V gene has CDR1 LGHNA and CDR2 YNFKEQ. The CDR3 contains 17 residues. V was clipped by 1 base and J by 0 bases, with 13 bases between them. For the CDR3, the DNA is TGTGCCAGCAGCCAAGCCCTACAGAGCGGTAGCAATCAGCCCCAGCATTTT. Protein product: CASSQALQSGSNQPQHF.

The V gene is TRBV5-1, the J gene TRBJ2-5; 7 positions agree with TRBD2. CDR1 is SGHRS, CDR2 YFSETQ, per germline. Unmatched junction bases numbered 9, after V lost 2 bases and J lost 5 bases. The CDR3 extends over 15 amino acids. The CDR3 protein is CASSFLGGSGETQYF. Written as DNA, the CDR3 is TGCGCCAGCAGCTTTCTGGGGGGTAGCGGGGAGACCCAGTACTTC.

CDR3 bases: TGTGCCAGCAGCAGACAGGGGATGGCTGGAAACACCATATATTTT. It encodes CASSRQGMAGNTIYF. The rearrangement links TRBV6-5 to TRBJ1-3; 8 bases are a match to TRBD1. This CDR3 contains 15 residues. The J segment lost 2 bases and the V segment lost 6 bases, leaving 6 bases of the junction unmatched. The germline gives CDR1 MNHEY, CDR2 SVGAGI.

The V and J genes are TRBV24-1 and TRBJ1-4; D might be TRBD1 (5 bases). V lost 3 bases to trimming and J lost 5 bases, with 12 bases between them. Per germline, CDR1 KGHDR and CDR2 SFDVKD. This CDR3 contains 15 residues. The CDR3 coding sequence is TGTGCCACCAGTGATGCGACAGCACTCAATGAAAAACTGTTTTTT. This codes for CATSDATALNEKLFF.

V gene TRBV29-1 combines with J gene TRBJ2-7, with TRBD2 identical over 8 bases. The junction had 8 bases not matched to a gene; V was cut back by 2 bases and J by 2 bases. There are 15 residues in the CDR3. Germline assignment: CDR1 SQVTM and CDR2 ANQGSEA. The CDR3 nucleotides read TGCAGCGTTGAACCCGTGACTAGCGAGACCTACGAGCAGTACTTC. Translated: CSVEPVTSETYEQYF.

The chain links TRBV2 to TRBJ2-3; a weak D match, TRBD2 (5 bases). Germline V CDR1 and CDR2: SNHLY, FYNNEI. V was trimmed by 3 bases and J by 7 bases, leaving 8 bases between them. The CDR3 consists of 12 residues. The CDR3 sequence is CASSDEGYTQYF. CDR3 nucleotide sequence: TGTGCCAGCAGTGACGAGGGCTATACGCAGTATTTT.

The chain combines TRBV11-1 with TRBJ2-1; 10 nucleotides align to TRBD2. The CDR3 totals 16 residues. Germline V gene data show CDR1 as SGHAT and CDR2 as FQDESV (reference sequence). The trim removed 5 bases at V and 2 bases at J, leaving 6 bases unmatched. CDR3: CASSPRSGRAYNEQFF. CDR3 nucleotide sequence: TGTGCCAGCAGCCCACGGAGCGGGAGGGCCTACAATGAGCAGTTCTTC.

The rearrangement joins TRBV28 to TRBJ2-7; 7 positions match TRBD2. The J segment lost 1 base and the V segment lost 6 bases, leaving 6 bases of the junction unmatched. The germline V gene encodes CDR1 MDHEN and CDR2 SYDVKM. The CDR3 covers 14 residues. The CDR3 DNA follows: TGTGCCAGCAGCATGGGGGGGTGGTCCTACGAGCAGTACTTC. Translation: CASSMGGWSYEQYF. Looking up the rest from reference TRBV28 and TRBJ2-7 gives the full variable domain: DVKVTQSSRYLVKRTGEKVFLECVQDMDHENMFWYRQDPGLGLRLIYFSYDVKMKEKGDIPEGYSVSREKKERFSLILESASTNQTSMYLCASSMGGWSYEQYFGPGTRLTVT.

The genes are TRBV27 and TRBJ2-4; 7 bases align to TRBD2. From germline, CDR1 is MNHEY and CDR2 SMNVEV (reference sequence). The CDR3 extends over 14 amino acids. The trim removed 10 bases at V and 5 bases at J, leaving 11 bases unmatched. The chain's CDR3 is CATEIGRVENIQYF. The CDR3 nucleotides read TGTGCCACCGAAATAGGGAGGGTTGAAAACATTCAGTACTTC.

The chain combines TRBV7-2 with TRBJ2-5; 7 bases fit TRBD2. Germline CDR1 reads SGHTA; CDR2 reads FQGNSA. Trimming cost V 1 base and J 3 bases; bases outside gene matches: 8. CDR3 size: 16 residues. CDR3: CASSLGVGAGEETQYF. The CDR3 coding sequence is TGTGCCAGCAGCTTAGGAGTAGGGGCGGGGGAAGAGACCCAGTACTTC.

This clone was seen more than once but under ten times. The CDR3 spells CASSQTWTNPYEQYF. The DNA for the CDR3 is TGTGCCAGCAGCCAAACGTGGACAAACCCCTACGAGCAGTACTTC. The chain is built from TRBV3-1 (or the pseudogene TRBV3-2) and TRBJ2-7; tentatively, D is TRBD1 (5 bases). This CDR3 is built from 15 residues. V was trimmed by 2 bases and J by 2 bases, leaving 13 bases between them. The V gene's germline CDR1 is LGHDT and CDR2 YNNKEL (reference sequence).

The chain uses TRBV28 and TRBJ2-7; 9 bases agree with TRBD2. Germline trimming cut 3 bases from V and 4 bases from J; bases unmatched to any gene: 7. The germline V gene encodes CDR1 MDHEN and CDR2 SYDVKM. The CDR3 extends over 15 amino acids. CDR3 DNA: TGTGCCAGCAGTTTTTGGGGTAGCGGGAGTTACGAGCAGTACTTC. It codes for CASSFWGSGSYEQYF. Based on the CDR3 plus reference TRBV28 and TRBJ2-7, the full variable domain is DVKVTQSSRYLVKRTGEKVFLECVQDMDHENMFWYRQDPGLGLRLIYFSYDVKMKEKGDIPEGYSVSREKKERFSLILESASTNQTSMYLCASSFWGSGSYEQYFGPGTRLTVT.

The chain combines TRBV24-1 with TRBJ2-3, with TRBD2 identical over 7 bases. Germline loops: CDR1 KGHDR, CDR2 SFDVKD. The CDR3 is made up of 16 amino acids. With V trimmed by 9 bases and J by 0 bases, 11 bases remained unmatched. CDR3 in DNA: TGTGCCACCTCCCGGGACCATAGCGGGAGCACAGATACGCAGTATTTT. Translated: CATSRDHSGSTDTQYF.

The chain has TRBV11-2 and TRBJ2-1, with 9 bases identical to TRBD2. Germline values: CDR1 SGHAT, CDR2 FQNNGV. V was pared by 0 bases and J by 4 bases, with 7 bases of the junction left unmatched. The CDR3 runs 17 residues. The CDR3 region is CASSLDMLAGKYNEQFF. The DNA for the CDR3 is TGTGCCAGCAGCTTAGATATGCTAGCGGGGAAATACAATGAGCAGTTCTTC. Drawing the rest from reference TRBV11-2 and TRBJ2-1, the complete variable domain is EAGVAQSPRYKIIEKRQSVAFWCNPISGHATLYWYQQILGQGPKLLIQFQNNGVVDDSQLPKDRFSAERLKGVDSTLKIQPAKLEDSAVYLCASSLDMLAGKYNEQFFGPGTRLTVL.

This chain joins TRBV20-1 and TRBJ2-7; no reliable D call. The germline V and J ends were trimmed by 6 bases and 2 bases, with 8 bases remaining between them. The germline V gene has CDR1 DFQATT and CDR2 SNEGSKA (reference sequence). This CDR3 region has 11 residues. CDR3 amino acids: CSAKRAYEQYF. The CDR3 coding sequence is TGCAGTGCCAAAAGAGCCTACGAGCAGTACTTC.

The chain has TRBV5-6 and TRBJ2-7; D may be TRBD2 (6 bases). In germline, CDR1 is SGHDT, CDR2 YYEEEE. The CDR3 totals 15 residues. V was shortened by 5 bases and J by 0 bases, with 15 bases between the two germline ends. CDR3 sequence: CASSPGLLGSYEQYF. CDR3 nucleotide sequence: TGTGCCAGCAGTCCGGGACTCCTTGGCTCCTACGAGCAGTACTTC. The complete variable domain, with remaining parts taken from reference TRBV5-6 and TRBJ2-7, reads DAGVTQSPTHLIKTRGQQVTLRCSPKSGHDTVSWYQQALGQGPQFIFQYYEEEERQRGNFPDRFSGHQFPNYSSELNVNALLLGDSALYLCASSPGLLGSYEQYFGPGTRLTVT.

CDR3 sequence (DNA): TGTGCCAGCAGCCCTCAAAAGGGGACAGCTGGCTACACCTTC. Its translation is CASSPQKGTAGYTF. The chain carries TRBV7-2 and TRBJ1-2; 7 nucleotides match TRBD1. The CDR3 contains 14 residues. After removal of 5 bases from V and 7 bases from J, the junction contained 10 bases not matched to a gene. Germline CDR1 reads SGHTA; CDR2 reads FQGNSA.

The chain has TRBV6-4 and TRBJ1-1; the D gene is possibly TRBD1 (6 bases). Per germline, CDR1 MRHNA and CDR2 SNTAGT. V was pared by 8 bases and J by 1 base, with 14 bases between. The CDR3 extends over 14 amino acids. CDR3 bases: TGTGCCAGCCGAACAGGGACGTCGAACACTGAAGCTTTCTTT. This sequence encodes CASRTGTSNTEAFF.

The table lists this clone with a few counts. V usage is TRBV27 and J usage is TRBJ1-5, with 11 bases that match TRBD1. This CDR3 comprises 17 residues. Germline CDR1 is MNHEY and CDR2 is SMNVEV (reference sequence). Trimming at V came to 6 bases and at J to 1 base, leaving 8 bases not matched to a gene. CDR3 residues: CASRPPRDRGSNQPQHF. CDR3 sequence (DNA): TGTGCCAGCAGACCCCCCCGGGACAGGGGGAGCAATCAGCCCCAGCATTTT.

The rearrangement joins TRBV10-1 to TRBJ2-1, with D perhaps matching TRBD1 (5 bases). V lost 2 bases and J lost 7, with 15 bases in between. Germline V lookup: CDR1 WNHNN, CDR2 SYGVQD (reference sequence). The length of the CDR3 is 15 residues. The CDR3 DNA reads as TGCGCCAGCAGTGAGGCAGGGTCCCTACCTAATGAGCAGTTCTTC. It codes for CASSEAGSLPNEQFF.

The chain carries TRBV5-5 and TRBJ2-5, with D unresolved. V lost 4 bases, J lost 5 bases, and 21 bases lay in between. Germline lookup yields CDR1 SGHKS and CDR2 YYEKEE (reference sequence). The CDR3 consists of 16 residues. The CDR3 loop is CASSAQISVTTETQYF. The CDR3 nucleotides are TGTGCCAGCAGCGCCCAGATAAGCGTCACGACGGAGACCCAGTACTTC.

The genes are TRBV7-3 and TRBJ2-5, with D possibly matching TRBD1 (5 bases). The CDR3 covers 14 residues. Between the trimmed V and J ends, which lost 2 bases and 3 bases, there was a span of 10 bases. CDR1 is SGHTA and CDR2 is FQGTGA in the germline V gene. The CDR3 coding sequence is TGTGCCAGCAGCTTAGATGCGACAGAAGAGACCCAGTACTTC. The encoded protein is CASSLDATEETQYF.